This TCR beta chain was retrieved from a study of control samples from healthy donors and cancer patients. The V and J ends lost 5 bases and 2 bases, in that order; junction bases with no gene match: 0. Per germline, CDR1 SGHTA and CDR2 FQGTGA. This CDR3 contains 13 residues. The data were produced by immunoSEQ multiplex PCR, yet TCRdb's version contains in-frame clones alone and is incomplete. The sample has roughly 120,000 clones, approximately 87% seen once. The TCR sequence derives from an older woman with lung cancer. The V and J genes are TRBV7-3 and TRBJ2-1, with 7 bases lining up with TRBD1. Input material: PBMCs. Here the CDR3 reads CASSQGAYNEQFF. The CDR3 DNA follows: TGTGCCAGCAGCCAGGGGGCCTACAATGAGCAGTTCTTC.